A selection of T cell receptor beta chains follows, all from one sample in a study of immune evolution from preneoplasia to lung adenocarcinoma. The protocol was immunoSEQ multiplex PCR, while the TCRdb copy is restricted to in-frame clones and leaves out a portion. Of fewer than 6,500 clones in the sample, just over 75% were seen once. Sequencing was carried out using FFPE minimally invasive lung adenocarcinoma tissue. The receptors stem from a person aged 60-79 years with lung adenocarcinoma. CDR3s include the opening cysteine and the closing phenylalanine or tryptophan.

V gene	J gene	CDR3 protein
TRBV27	TRBJ2-3	CASSLTSGGTDTQYF
TRBV9	TRBJ2-3	CASSALAGSPLSTDTQYF
TRBV6-1	TRBJ1-2	CASSEFVGYTF
TRBV11-3	TRBJ2-5	CASSLGDREEGETQYF
TRBV25-1	TRBJ1-1	CASSEYAGNTEAFF
TRBV7-8	TRBJ2-5	CASTGSGETQYF
TRBV27	TRBJ1-1	CASSLLGGLNTEAFF
TRBV18	TRBJ1-2	CASSGRGGLKIDGYTF
TRBV30	TRBJ2-1	CASDPGLAGGNEQFF
TRBV4-3	TRBJ2-7	CASSQDQGWSQYF
TRBV25-1	TRBJ2-1	CASSGSGRVYNEQFF
TRBV28	TRBJ2-2	CASSFMQGNTGELFF
TRBV30	TRBJ2-1	CAWSVLTGTSGRDEQFF
TRBV30	TRBJ1-1	CAWSVSGPAFF
TRBV10-1	TRBJ2-7	CASSSTTLGEQYF
TRBV5-1	TRBJ1-1	CASSERGGRAEAFF
TRBV30	TRBJ2-7	CAWSPPGGGKYF
TRBV20-1	TRBJ2-1	CSALRNEQFF
TRBV28	TRBJ1-2	CASSSINYGYTF
TRBV7-9	TRBJ1-1	CASSLTGTSEAFF
TRBV4-1	TRBJ1-2	CASSQGQSSYGYTF
TRBV2	TRBJ2-1	CASSAGRLAFEQFF
TRBV30	TRBJ1-4	CAWSWTNEKLFF
TRBV21-1	TRBJ1-2	CASSKGAFSTGTNYGYTF
TRBV5-1	TRBJ2-3	CASSFGGIRTDTQYF
TRBV27	TRBJ2-3	CASSFVLGRTDTQYF
TRBV5-1	TRBJ2-6	CASSLPSTRTEEGANVLTF
TRBV2	TRBJ1-4	CASSEAGGWEATNEKLFF
TRBV28	TRBJ2-1	CASSLEPGGNEQFF
TRBV27	TRBJ2-1	CASSLVGQGYNEQFF
TRBV6-6	TRBJ2-1	CATADLVIGNEQFF
TRBV5-4	TRBJ1-2	CASSSDSRWGYTF
TRBV4-3	TRBJ2-1	CASSQDTAGVYNEQFF
TRBV30	TRBJ2-1	CAWVAGGRSYNEQFF
TRBV2	TRBJ2-1	CASSKGGPSYNEQFF
TRBV28	TRBJ2-2	CASSSGSDGELFF
TRBV27	TRBJ1-1	CARRRKLNTEAFF
TRBV7-3	TRBJ2-2	CASSLGGVGRTNTGELFF
TRBV7-2	TRBJ2-1	CASSQIGDEQFF
TRBV11-2	TRBJ2-3	CASSLDRQPGDTQYF
TRBV27	TRBJ1-5	CASSPRGVSGQPQHF
TRBV4-3	TRBJ2-3	CASSQESWDTQYF